This T cell receptor (beta chain) was identified during a study of response to subunit inactivated influenza vaccine. TCRdb fed the RT-PCR reads into MiXCR, producing one record per CDR3 protein. There are about 480,000 distinct CDR3 sequences in the sample; roughly 9.8% occur only once, and 10% to 15% lies in the top ten. In this sample, this clonotype turned up a few times. Its antigen remains unidentified. General study points: Few new T cells, the authors suggested, are recruited by each seasonal influenza vaccination.

This CDR3 has 17 residues. Unmatched junction bases numbered 6, after V lost 7 bases and J lost 0 bases. CDR1 MNHNS and CDR2 SASEGT come from the germline V gene. The TCR sequence derives from a man between 50 and 59 years old who received an inactivated influenza vaccine. This sample comprised PBMCs from blood, obtained roughly 45 days after vaccination. The rearrangement joins TRBV6-1 to TRBJ2-6; 10 nucleotides match TRBD1. In DNA form, the CDR3 reads TGTGCCAGCACCCTAGGGACAGGGGCCTCTGGGGCCAACGTCCTGACTTTC. Translated, it gives CASTLGTGASGANVLTF.